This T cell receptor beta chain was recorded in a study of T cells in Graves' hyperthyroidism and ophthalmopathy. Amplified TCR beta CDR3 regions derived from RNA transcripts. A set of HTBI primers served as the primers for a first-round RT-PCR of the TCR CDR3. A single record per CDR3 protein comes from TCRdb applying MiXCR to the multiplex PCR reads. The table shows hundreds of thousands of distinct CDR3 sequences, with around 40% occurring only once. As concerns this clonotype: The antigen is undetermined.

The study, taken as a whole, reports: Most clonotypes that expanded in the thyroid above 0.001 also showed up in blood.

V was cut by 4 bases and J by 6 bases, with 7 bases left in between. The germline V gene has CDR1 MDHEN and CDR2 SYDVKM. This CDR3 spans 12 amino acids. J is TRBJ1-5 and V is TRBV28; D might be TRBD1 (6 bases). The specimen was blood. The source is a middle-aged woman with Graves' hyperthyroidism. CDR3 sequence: CASSWDIQPQHF. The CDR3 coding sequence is TGTGCCAGCAGTTGGGACATTCAGCCCCAGCATTTT.